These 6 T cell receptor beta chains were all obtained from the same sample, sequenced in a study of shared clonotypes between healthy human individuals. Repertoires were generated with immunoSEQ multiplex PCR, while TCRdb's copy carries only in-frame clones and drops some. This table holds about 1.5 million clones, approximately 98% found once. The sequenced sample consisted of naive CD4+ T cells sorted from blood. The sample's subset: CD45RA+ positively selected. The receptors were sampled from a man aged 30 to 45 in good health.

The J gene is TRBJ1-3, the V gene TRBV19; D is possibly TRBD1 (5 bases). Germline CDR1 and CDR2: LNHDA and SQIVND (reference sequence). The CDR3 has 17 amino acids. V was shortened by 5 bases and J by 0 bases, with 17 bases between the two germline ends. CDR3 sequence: CASSPGRDSNSGNTIYF. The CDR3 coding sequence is TGTGCCAGTAGTCCCGGACGGGACTCGAACTCTGGAAACACCATATATTTT. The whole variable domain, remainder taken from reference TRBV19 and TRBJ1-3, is DGGITQSPKYLFRKEGQNVTLSCEQNLNHDAMYWYRQDPGQGLRLIYYSQIVNDFQKGDIAEGYSVSREKKESFPLTVTSAQKNPTAFYLCASSPGRDSNSGNTIYFGEGSWLTVV.

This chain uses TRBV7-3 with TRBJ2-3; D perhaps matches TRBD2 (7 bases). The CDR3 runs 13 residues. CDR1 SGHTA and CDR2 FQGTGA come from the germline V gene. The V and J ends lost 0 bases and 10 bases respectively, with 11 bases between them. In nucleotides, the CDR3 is TGTGCCAGCAGCTTAACTCGGGGGGCCTCGCAGTATTTT. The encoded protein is CASSLTRGASQYF.

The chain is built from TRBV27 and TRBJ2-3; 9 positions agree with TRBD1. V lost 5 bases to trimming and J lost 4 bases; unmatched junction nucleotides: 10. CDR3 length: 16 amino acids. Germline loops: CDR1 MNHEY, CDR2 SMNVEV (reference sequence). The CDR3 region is CASSTPGQGYSDTQYF. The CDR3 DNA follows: TGTGCCAGCAGTACCCCGGGACAGGGATATTCAGATACGCAGTATTTT.

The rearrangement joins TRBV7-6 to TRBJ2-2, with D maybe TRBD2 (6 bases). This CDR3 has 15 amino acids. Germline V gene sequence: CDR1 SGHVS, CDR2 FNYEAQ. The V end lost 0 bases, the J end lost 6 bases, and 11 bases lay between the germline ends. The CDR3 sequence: CASSLAPASAGELFF. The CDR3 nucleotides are TGTGCCAGCAGCTTAGCTCCGGCTAGCGCCGGGGAGCTGTTTTTT.

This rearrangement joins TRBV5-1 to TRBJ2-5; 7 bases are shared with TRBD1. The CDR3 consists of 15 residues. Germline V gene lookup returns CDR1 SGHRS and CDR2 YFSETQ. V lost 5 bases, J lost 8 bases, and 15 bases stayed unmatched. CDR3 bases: TGCGCCAGCAGTCGAGGGACAGTAATGTCCGAAACCCAGTACTTC. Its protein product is CASSRGTVMSETQYF.

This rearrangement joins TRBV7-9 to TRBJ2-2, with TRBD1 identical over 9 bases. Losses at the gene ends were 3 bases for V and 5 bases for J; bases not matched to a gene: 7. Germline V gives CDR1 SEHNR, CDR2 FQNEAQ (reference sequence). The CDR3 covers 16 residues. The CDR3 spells CASSFGTGPETGELFF. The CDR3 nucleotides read TGTGCCAGCAGCTTCGGGACAGGGCCTGAAACCGGGGAGCTGTTTTTT.